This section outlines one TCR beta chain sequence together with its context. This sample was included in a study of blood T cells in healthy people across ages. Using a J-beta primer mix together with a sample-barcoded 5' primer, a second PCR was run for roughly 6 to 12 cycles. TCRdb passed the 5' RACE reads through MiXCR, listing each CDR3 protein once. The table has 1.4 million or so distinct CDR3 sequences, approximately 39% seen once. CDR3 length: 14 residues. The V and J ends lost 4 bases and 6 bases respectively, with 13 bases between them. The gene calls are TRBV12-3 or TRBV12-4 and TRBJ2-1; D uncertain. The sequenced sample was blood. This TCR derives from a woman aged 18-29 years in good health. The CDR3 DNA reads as TGTGCCAGCAGTTCTTTCGGCTCGGGCAATGAGCAGTTCTTC. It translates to CASSSFGSGNEQFF.